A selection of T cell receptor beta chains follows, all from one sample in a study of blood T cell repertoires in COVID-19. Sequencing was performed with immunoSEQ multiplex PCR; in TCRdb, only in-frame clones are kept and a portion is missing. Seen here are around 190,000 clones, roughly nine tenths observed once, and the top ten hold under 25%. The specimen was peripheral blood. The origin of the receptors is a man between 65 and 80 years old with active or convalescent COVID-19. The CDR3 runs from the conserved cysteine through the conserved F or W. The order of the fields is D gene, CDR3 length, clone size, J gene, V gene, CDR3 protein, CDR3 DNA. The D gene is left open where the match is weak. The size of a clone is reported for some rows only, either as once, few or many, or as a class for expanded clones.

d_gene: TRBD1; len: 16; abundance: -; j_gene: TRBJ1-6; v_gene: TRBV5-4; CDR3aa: CASSLGGTGKASPLHF; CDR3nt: TGTGCCAGCAGCTTGGGTGGGACAGGGAAGGCTTCACCCCTCCACTTT
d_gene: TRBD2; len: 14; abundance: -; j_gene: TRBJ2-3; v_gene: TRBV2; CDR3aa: CASIAGGTTDTQYF; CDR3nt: TGTGCCAGCATAGCGGGGGGAACCACAGATACGCAGTATTTT
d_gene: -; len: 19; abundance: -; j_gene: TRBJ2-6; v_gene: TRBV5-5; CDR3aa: CASSLVTGYGRSGANVLTF; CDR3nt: TGTGCCAGCAGCTTGGTAACAGGGTATGGTAGATCTGGGGCCAACGTCCTGACTTTC
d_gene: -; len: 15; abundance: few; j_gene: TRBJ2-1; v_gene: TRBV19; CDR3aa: CASSTYGDSYNEQFF; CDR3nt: TGTGCCAGTAGTACCTACGGGGACTCCTACAATGAGCAGTTCTTC
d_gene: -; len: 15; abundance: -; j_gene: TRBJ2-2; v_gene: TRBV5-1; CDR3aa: CASSLLTSDTGELFF; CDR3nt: TGCGCCAGCAGCTTGTTGACTAGTGACACCGGGGAGCTGTTTTTT
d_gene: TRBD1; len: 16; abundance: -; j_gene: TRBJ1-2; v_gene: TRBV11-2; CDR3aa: CASSLKPGQGSSGYTF; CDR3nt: TGTGCCAGCAGCCTCAAACCGGGACAGGGTTCATCTGGCTACACCTTC
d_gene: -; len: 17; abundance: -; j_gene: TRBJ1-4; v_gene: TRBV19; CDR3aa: CASSTPATRGANEKLFF; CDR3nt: TGTGCCAGTAGTACCCCCGCGACTAGGGGTGCTAATGAAAAACTGTTTTTT
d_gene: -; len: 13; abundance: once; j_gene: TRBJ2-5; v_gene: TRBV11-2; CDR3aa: CASSLGRQETQYF; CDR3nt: TGTGCCAGCAGCTTGGGGCGCCAAGAGACCCAGTACTTC
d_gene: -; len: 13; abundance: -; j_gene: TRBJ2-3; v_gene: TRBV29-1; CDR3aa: CSVEGGKSDTQYF; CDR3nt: TGCAGCGTTGAGGGGGGAAAATCAGATACGCAGTATTTT
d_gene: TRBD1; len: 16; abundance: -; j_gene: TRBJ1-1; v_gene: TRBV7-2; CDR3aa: CASSLRDRGSRTEAFF; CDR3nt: TGTGCCAGCAGCCTCCGGGACAGGGGATCTCGGACTGAAGCTTTCTTT
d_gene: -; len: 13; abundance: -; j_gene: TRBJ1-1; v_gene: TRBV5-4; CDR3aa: CASSLRRNTEAFF; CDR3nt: TGTGCCAGCAGCTTACGTAGGAACACTGAAGCTTTCTTT
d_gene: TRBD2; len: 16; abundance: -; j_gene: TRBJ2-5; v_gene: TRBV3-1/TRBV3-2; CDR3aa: CASSQTLAGAGETQYF; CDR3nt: TGTGCCAGCAGCCAAACCTTAGCGGGAGCGGGGGAGACCCAGTACTTC
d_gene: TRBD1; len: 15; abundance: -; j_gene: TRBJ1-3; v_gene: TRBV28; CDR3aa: CASSSPGTAGNTIYF; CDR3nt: TGTGCCAGCAGTTCTCCCGGGACAGCTGGAAACACCATATATTTT
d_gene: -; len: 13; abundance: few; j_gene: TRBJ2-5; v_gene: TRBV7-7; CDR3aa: CASSSWQKETQYF; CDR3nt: TGTGCCAGCAGCTCGTGGCAGAAAGAGACCCAGTACTTC
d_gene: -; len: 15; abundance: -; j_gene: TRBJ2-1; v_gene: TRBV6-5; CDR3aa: CASSSPGGAVDEQFF; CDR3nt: TGTGCCAGCAGTTCCCCCGGAGGAGCCGTGGATGAGCAGTTCTTC
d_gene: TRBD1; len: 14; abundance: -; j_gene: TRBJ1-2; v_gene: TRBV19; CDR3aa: CASSIGRQGLGYTF; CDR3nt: TGTGCCAGTAGTATTGGACGACAGGGGCTGGGCTACACCTTC
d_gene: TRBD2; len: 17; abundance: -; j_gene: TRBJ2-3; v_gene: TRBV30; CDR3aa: CAWSVRKLAGNTDTQYF; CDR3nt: TGTGCCTGGAGTGTACGGAAACTAGCGGGGAACACAGATACGCAGTATTTT
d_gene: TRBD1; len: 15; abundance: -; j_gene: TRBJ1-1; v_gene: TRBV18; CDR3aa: CASSLQGAANTEAFF; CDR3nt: TGTGCCAGCTCACTACAGGGGGCGGCTAACACTGAAGCTTTCTTT
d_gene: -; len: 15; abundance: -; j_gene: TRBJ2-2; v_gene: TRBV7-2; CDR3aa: CASSLVAAQSGELFF; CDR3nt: TGTGCCAGCAGCTTAGTGGCGGCTCAGTCCGGGGAGCTGTTTTTT
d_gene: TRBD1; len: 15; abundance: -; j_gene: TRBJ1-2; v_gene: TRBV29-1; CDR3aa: CSVGTGGLTYSGYTF; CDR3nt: TGCAGCGTGGGCACAGGGGGCCTTACCTATTCCGGCTACACCTTC
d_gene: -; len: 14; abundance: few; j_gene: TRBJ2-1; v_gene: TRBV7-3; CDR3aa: CASSLSPRNNEQFF; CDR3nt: TGTGCCAGCAGCTTGTCCCCTAGGAACAATGAGCAGTTCTTC
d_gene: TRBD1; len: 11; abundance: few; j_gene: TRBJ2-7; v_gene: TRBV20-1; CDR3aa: CSPGQGREQYF; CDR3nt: TGCAGTCCGGGACAGGGTAGGGAGCAGTACTTC
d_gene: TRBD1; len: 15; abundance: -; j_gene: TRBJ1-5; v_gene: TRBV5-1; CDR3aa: CASSRWTGINQPQHF; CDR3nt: TGCGCCAGCAGCCGATGGACAGGGATTAATCAGCCCCAGCATTTT
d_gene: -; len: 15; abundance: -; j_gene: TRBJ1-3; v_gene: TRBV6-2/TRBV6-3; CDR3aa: CASSYRGGTGNTIYF; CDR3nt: TGTGCCAGCAGTTACCGCGGGGGTACTGGAAACACCATATATTTT
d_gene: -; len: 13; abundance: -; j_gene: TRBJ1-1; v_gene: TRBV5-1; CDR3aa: CASSLKQDTEAFF; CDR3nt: TGCGCCAGCAGCTTGAAACAAGACACTGAAGCTTTCTTT
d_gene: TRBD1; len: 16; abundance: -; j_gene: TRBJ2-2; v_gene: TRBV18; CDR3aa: CASSPRTGEFTGELFF; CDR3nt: TGTGCCAGCTCACCACGGACAGGGGAGTTCACCGGGGAGCTGTTTTTT
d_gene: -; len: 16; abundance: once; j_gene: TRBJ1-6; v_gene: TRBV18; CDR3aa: CASSILGRQENSPLHF; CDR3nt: TGTGCCAGCTCTATTCTGGGGCGACAGGAAAATTCACCCCTCCACTTT
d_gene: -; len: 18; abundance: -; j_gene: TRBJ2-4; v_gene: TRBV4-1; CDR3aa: CASSQESGLLGAKNIQYF; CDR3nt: TGCGCCAGCAGCCAAGAAAGTGGACTGCTAGGGGCCAAAAACATTCAGTACTTC
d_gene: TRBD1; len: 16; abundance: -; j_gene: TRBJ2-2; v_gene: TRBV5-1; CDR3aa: CASSLLGTGGFGELFF; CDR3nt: TGCGCCAGCAGCTTGCTCGGGACAGGGGGCTTCGGGGAGCTGTTTTTT
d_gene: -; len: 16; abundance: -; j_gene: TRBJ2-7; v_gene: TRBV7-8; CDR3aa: CASSPSGRAGNYEQYF; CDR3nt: TGTGCCAGCAGCCCCAGTGGTAGGGCAGGGAACTACGAGCAGTACTTC
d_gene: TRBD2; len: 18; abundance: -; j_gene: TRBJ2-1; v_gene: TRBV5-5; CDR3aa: CASSLGWGAGVYGNEQFF; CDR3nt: TGTGCCAGCAGCTTGGGATGGGGCGCGGGAGTCTATGGCAATGAGCAGTTCTTC
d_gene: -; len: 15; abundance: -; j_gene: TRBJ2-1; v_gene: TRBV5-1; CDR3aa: CASSLGAGAHNEQFF; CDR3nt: TGCGCCAGCAGCTTGGGCGCAGGGGCCCACAATGAGCAGTTCTTC
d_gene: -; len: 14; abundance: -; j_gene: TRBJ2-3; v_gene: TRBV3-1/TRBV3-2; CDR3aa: CASSQVYASGTQYF; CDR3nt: TGTGCCAGCAGCCAAGTTTATGCGTCTGGTACGCAGTATTTT
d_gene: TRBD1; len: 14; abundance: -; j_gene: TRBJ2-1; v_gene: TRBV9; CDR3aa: CASSVRGQHNEQFF; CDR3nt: TGTGCCAGCAGCGTGAGGGGACAGCACAATGAGCAGTTCTTC
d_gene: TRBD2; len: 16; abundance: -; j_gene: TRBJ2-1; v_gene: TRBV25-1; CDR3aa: CASSALAGGSYNEQFF; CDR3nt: TGTGCCAGCAGTGCCCTAGCGGGAGGGTCCTACAATGAGCAGTTCTTC
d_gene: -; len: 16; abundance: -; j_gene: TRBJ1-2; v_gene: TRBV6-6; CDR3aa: CASSYLPGGGSEGYTF; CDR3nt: TGTGCCAGCAGTTACCTCCCGGGCGGAGGCTCGGAGGGCTACACCTTC
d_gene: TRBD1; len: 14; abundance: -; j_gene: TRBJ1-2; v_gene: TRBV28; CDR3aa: CASSLFDREGGYTF; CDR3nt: TGTGCCAGCAGTTTATTTGACAGGGAAGGAGGCTACACCTTC
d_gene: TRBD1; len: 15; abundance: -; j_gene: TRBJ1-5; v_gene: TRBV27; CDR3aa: CASSSKQGAISPQHF; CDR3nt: TGTGCCAGCAGTTCGAAGCAGGGGGCAATCAGCCCCCAGCATTTT
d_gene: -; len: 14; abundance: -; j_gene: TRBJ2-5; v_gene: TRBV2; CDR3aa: CATPPPGKQETQYF; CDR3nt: TGTGCCACCCCCCCGCCGGGAAAACAAGAGACCCAGTACTTC
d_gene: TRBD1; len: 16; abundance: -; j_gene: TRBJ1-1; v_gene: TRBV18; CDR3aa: CASSARTGGGYTEAFF; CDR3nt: TGTGCCAGCTCAGCGAGGACAGGGGGCGGGTACACTGAAGCTTTCTTT
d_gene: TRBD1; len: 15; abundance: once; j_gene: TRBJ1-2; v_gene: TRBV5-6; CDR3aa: CASSLGGTGGHGYTF; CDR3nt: TGTGCCAGCAGCTTGGGAGGGACAGGGGGCCATGGCTACACCTTC
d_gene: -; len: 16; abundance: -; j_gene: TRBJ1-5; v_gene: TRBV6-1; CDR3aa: CASSDPGSVSNQPQHF; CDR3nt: TGTGCCAGCAGTGATCCCGGTAGCGTGAGCAATCAGCCCCAGCATTTT